The 13 T cell receptor beta chains below come from one sample, sequenced in a study of T cells in Graves' hyperthyroidism and ophthalmopathy. It was RNA transcripts that yielded the amplified TCR beta CDR3 regions. An initial round of RT-PCR targeting the TCR CDR3 relied on the HTBI primer set. Each CDR3 protein gets one entry after TCRdb re-called the multiplex PCR reads with MiXCR. The sample shows about half a million distinct CDR3 sequences, less than 20% of them seen only once. Input material: blood. These receptors came from a man aged 35 to 55 with Graves' ophthalmopathy.

There are a few counts of this clonotype. DNA for the CDR3: TGCGCCAGCAGCCAAGGGACAGGCTTAGAGACCCAGTACTTC. Its translation: CASSQGTGLETQYF. The rearrangement joins TRBV4-3 to TRBJ2-5; 7 bases fit TRBD1. This CDR3 is 14 amino acids long. V was pared by 1 base and J by 4 bases, with 3 bases of the junction left unmatched. Germline V CDR1 and CDR2: LGHNA, YSLEER.

The chain links TRBV20-1 to TRBJ2-5; D is unresolved. The CDR3 spans 15 residues. Trimming pared 3 bases from V and 5 bases from J, leaving 19 bases between. Germline V gene sequence: CDR1 DFQATT, CDR2 SNEGSKA (reference sequence). CDR3 DNA: TGCAGTGCTAGTCTTTCGCGCGCGGATTTGGAGACCCAGTACTTC. It translates to CSASLSRADLETQYF.

In the case of this clonotype: Sequence at one end of the junction differs from germline and may be a read error. The V and J genes are TRBV7-2 and TRBJ1-6, with unresolved D. Germline V CDR1 and CDR2: SGHTA, FQGNSA. This CDR3 comprises 15 residues. The CDR3 region has the DNA TGTGCCGGCAGCAAGACCCATGGGTGGAATTCACCCCTCCACTTT. Protein product: CAGSKTHGWNSPLHF.

The chain links TRBV15 to TRBJ2-4; perhaps D is TRBD1 or TRBD2 (5 bases each). Trimming took 1 base from V and 0 from J, leaving 10 bases between them. Per the germline V gene, CDR1 is LNHNV and CDR2 is YYDKDF (reference sequence). The CDR3 is made up of 16 amino acids. The CDR3 here is CATSRGGTLAKNIQYF. The CDR3 nucleotides read TGTGCCACCAGCAGAGGAGGGACCCTAGCCAAAAACATTCAGTACTTC.

The chain combines TRBV19 with TRBJ1-2; possible D gene TRBD1, 5 bases. The CDR3 totals 16 residues. Trimming removed 4 bases from V and 2 bases from J, with 17 bases in between. Germline CDR1 is LNHDA and CDR2 is SQIVND (reference sequence). CDR3 DNA: TGTGCCAGTAGTAAAGTCGGGGGAGAGGGCAACTATGGCTACACCTTC. It translates to CASSKVGGEGNYGYTF.

The CDR3 here is CASSEMGVVETQYF. The CDR3 DNA follows: TGTGCCAGCAGTGAAATGGGGGTTGTGGAGACCCAGTACTTC. The chain couples TRBV6-1 to TRBJ2-5; D is tentatively TRBD1 or TRBD2 (5 bases each). From germline, CDR1 is MNHNS and CDR2 SASEGT. The CDR3 loop spans 14 amino acids. V gave up 2 bases and J gave up 5 bases, with 12 bases separating them.

A few counts support this clonotype. This sequence joins TRBV19 and TRBJ1-1; a possible D gene is TRBD1 (5 bases). V lost 7 bases to trimming and J lost 3 bases, with 12 bases between them. This CDR3 comprises 13 residues. Looked up from germline, CDR1 is LNHDA and CDR2 is SQIVND (reference sequence). CDR3 nucleotides: TGTGCCAGTACCACGCAGGGATACACTGAAGCTTTCTTT. Translation: CASTTQGYTEAFF.

This clonotype was observed at least ten times. This chain joins TRBV7-2 and TRBJ2-5, with 9 bases lining up with TRBD1. Germline V gene lookup returns CDR1 SGHTA and CDR2 FQGNSA. V dropped 1 base and J dropped 5; count of bases not matched to a gene: 11. The CDR3 has 17 amino acids. The CDR3 DNA reads TGTGCCAGCAGCTTAGGATCCTACAGGGGGCGCAGGGAGACCCAGTACTTC. Translated, it gives CASSLGSYRGRRETQYF.

Turning to this clonotype: A much larger clone differs from this one at a single base, so this may be a read error. V usage is TRBV7-9 and J usage is TRBJ1-4; D perhaps matches TRBD1 (6 bases). Germline CDR1 is SEHNR and CDR2 is FQNEAQ (reference sequence). Between the trimmed V and J ends, which lost 6 bases and 9 bases, there was a span of 17 bases. The CDR3 consists of 14 residues. The CDR3 loop reads CASRNQGKGKKLFF. The DNA for the CDR3 is TGTGCCAGCAGAAACCAGGGGAAAGGGAAAAAACTGTTTTTT.

This clonotype was counted at least ten times. CDR3 in amino acids: CASSEQRTTDSPLHF. CDR3 nucleotide sequence: TGTGCCAGCAGTGAACAGAGGACAACGGATTCACCCCTCCACTTT. The J gene is TRBJ1-6, the V gene TRBV2, with D possibly TRBD1 on 5 matching bases. V lost 2 bases, J lost 8 bases, and 13 bases lay in between. CDR1 and CDR2 (germline): SNHLY, FYNNEI. The CDR3 has 15 residues.

This clonotype was seen a few times. This may arise from a read error, as a much more abundant clone is one base away. This sequence joins TRBV2 and TRBJ2-2, with 9 bases fitting TRBD1. The V gene's germline CDR1 is SNHLY and CDR2 FYNNEI. The V and J ends lost 7 bases and 4 bases, in that order; junction bases with no gene match: 7. The CDR3 extends over 15 amino acids. In DNA, the CDR3 is TGTGCCAGCACTGGACAGGGGAGTCGCACCGGGGAGCTGTTTTTT. Translated, it gives CASTGQGSRTGELFF.

In this sample, this clonotype turned up many times. The chain recombines TRBV27 with TRBJ1-1; tentative D call: TRBD1 (6 bases). Trimming stripped 7 bases from V and 8 bases from J, with 17 bases between. CDR1 and CDR2 (germline): MNHEY, SMNVEV (reference sequence). The CDR3 runs to 13 residues. The CDR3 DNA follows: TGTGCCAGCAATCCCCGGGGGGCCGGCGAAGCTTTCTTT. It encodes CASNPRGAGEAFF.

This clonotype was detected many times. This chain links TRBV28 with TRBJ2-7, with TRBD1 matching over 9 bases. The V gene end was trimmed by 6 bases and the J gene end by 2 bases; junction bases not matched to a gene: 5. The CDR3 sequence is 14 residues long. Germline loops: CDR1 MDHEN, CDR2 SYDVKM. The CDR3 nucleotides read TGTGCCAGCAGGAAACAGGGGGCCCCCTACGAGCAGTACTTC. Its translation is CASRKQGAPYEQYF.